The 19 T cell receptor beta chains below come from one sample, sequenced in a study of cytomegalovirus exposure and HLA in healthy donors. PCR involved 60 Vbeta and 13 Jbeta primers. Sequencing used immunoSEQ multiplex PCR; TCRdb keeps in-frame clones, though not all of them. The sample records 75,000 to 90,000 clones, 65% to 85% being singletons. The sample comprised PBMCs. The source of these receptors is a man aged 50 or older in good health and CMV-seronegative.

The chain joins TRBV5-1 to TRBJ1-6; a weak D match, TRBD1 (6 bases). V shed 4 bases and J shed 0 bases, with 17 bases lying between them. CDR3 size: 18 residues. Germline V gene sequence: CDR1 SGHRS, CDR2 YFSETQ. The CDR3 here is CASSIGQLASSYNSPLHF. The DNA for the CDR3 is TGCGCCAGCAGCATCGGACAGCTAGCTAGCTCCTATAATTCACCCCTCCACTTT.

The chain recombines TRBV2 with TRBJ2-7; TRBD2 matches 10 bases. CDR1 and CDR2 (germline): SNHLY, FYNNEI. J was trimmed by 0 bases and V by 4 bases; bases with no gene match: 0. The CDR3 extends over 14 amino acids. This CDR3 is CASSGLAGSYEQYF. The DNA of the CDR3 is TGTGCCAGCAGTGGACTAGCGGGCTCCTACGAGCAGTACTTC.

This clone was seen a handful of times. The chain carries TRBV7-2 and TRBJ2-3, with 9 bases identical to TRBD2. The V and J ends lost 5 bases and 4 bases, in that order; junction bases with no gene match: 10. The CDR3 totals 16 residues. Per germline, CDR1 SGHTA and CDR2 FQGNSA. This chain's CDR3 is CASSPRTSVGADTQYF. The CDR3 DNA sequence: TGTGCCAGCAGCCCCCGGACTAGCGTCGGTGCAGATACGCAGTATTTT.

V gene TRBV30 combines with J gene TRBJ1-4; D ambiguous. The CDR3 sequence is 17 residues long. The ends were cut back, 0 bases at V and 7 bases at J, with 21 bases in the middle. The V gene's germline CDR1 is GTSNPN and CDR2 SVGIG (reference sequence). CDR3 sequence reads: CAWSVMGAGEEFEKLFF. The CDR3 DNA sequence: TGTGCCTGGAGTGTTATGGGCGCCGGGGAGGAGTTTGAAAAACTGTTTTTT.

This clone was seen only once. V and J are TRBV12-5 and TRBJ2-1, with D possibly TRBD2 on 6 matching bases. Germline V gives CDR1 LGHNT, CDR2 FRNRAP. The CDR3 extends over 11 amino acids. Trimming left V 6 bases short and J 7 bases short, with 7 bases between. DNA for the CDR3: TGTGCTAGTGGACGGGAGAATGAGCAGTTCTTC. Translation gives CASGRENEQFF.

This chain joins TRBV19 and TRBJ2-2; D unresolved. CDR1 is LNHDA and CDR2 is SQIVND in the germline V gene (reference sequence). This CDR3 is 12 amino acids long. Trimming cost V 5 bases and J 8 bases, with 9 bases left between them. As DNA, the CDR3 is TGTGCCAGTAGTCTCACAGTAGGGGAGCTGTTTTTT. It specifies CASSLTVGELFF.

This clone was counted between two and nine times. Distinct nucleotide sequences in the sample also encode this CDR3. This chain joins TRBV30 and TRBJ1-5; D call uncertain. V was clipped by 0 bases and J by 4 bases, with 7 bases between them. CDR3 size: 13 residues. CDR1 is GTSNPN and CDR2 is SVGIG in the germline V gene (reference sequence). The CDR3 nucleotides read TGTGCCTGGAGTGTTGACAATAATCAGCCCCAGCATTTT. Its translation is CAWSVDNNQPQHF.

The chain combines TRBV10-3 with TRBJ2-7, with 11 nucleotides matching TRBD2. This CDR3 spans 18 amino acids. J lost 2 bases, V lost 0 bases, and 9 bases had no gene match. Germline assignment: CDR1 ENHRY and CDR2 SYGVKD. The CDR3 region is CAISESAGSGGVAYEQYF. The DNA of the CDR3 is TGTGCCATCAGTGAGTCGGCGGGTAGCGGGGGGGTGGCCTACGAGCAGTACTTC.

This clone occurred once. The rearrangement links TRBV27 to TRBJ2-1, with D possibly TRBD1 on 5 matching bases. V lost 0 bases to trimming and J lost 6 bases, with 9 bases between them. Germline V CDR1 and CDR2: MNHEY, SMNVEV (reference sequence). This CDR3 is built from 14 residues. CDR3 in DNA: TGTGCCAGCAGTTTATCGCAGGGAATCAATGAGCAGTTCTTC. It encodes CASSLSQGINEQFF.

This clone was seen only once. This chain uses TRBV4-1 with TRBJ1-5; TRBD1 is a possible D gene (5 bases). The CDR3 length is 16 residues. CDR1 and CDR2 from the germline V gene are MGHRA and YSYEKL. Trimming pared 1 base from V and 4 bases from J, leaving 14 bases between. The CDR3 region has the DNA TGCGCCAGCAGCCAAGGTTCGTGGGAGGGGAATCAGCCCCAGCATTTT. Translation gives CASSQGSWEGNQPQHF.

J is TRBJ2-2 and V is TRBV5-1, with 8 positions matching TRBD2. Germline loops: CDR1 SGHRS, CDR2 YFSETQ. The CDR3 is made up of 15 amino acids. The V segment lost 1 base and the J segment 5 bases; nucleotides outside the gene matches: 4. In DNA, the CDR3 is TGCGCCAGCAGCTTGATCGGGGGGGCAACCGGGGAGCTGTTTTTT. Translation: CASSLIGGATGELFF.

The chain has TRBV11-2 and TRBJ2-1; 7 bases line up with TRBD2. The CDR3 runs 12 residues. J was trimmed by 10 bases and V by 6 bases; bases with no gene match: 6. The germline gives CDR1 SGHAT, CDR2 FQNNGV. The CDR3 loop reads CASSPTSQEQFF. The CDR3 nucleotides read TGTGCCAGCAGTCCGACTAGCCAGGAGCAGTTCTTC.

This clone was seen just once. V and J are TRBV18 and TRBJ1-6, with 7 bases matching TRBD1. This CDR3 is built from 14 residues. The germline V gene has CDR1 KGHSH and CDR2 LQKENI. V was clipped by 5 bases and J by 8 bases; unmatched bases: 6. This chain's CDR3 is CASSKDRVDSPLHF. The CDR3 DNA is TGTGCCAGCTCAAAAGACAGGGTTGATTCACCCCTCCACTTT.

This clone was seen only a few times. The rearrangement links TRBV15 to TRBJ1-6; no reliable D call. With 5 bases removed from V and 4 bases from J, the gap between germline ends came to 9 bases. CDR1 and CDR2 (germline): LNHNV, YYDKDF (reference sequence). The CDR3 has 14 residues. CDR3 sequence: CATSSNLYNSPLHF. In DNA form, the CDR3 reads TGTGCCACCAGCTCCAATTTGTATAATTCACCCCTCCACTTT.

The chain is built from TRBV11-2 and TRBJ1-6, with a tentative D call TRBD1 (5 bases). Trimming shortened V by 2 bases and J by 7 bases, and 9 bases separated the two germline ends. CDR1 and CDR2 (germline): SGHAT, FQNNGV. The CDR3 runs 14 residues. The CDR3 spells CASSLQGWNSPLHF. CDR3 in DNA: TGTGCCAGCAGCTTACAGGGTTGGAATTCACCCCTCCACTTT.

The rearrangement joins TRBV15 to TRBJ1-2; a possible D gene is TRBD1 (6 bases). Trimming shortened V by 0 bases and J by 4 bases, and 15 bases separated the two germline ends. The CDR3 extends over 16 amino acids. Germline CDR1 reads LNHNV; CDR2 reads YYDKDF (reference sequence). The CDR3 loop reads CATSRDNAGDGYGYTF. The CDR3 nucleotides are TGTGCCACCAGCAGAGATAACGCAGGGGACGGCTATGGCTACACCTTC.

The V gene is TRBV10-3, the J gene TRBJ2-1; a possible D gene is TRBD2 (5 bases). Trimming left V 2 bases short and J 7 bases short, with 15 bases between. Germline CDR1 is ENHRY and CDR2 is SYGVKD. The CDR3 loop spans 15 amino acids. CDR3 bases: TGTGCCATCAGTGAGGAGGGCCGGGGTCGGAATGAGCAGTTCTTC. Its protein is CAISEEGRGRNEQFF.

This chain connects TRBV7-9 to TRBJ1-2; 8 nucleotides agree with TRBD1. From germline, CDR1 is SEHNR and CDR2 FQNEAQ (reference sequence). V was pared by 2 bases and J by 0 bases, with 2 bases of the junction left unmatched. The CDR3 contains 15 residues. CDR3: CASSLQGATNYGYTF. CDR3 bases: TGTGCCAGCAGCTTACAGGGGGCTACTAACTATGGCTACACCTTC.

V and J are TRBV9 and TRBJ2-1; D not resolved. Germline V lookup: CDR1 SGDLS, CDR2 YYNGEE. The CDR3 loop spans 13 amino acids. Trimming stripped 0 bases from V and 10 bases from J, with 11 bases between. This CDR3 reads CASSVVVGLEQFF. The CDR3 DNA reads TGTGCCAGCAGCGTAGTGGTGGGCTTGGAGCAGTTCTTC.